The next 22 T cell receptor beta chains were all read from a single sample in a study of blood T cell repertoires in COVID-19. The protocol was immunoSEQ multiplex PCR, while the TCRdb copy is restricted to in-frame clones and leaves out a portion. The sample holds roughly 230,000 clones, 92% seen once. Specimen: peripheral blood. All receptors come from a man aged 30 to 39 with COVID-19, enrolled during active disease.

The V gene is TRBV5-4, the J gene TRBJ1-1, with a possible D match to TRBD1 (5 bases). The V and J ends lost 4 bases and 5 bases respectively, with 18 bases between them. Germline V gene lookup returns CDR1 SGHNT and CDR2 YYREEE (reference sequence). The CDR3 length is 15 residues. The CDR3 here is CASSPFQQVGTEAFF. The CDR3 region has the DNA TGTGCCAGCAGCCCGTTTCAACAGGTGGGGACTGAAGCTTTCTTT.

The chain employs TRBV27 and TRBJ1-5; 7 bases match TRBD1. The germline V gene has CDR1 MNHEY and CDR2 SMNVEV (reference sequence). Trimming removed 8 bases from V and 3 bases from J; junction bases left unmatched: 13. The CDR3 extends over 16 amino acids. The chain's CDR3 is CASPVRVDRANQPQHF. The CDR3 bases are TGTGCCAGCCCAGTCCGCGTAGACAGGGCCAATCAGCCCCAGCATTTT.

The J gene is TRBJ1-3, the V gene TRBV14; D gene unclear. CDR3 length equals 16 residues. The germline V and J ends were trimmed by 3 bases and 0 bases, with 12 bases remaining between them. Germline CDR1 is SGHDN and CDR2 is FVKESK. The CDR3 DNA sequence: TGTGCCAGCAGCCAGTTGGTCACGGGCTCTGGAAACACCATATATTTT. Translated, it gives CASSQLVTGSGNTIYF.

The chain couples TRBV10-3 to TRBJ1-2; the D gene is possibly TRBD1 (6 bases). The V gene lost 0 bases and the J gene lost 8 bases, with 16 bases spanning the gap. Germline CDR1 and CDR2: ENHRY and SYGVKD. This CDR3 is built from 15 residues. Here the CDR3 DNA reads TGTGCCATCAGTGAGTCGATTCGGGGGGCGCGAGGCTACACCTTC. Translated: CAISESIRGARGYTF.

This clone was seen a single time. The chain couples TRBV5-6 to TRBJ2-1, with TRBD2 matching 15 bases. The trim removed 3 bases at V and 6 bases at J, leaving 4 bases unmatched. The CDR3 contains 16 residues. Germline V gene lookup returns CDR1 SGHDT and CDR2 YYEEEE. The CDR3 sequence: CASSWGLAGGLNEQFF. The CDR3, as DNA: TGTGCCAGCAGCTGGGGACTAGCGGGGGGACTCAATGAGCAGTTCTTC.

Only one count was recorded for this clone. A read error may account for a junction end that differs from germline. The chain uses TRBV3-1 (or the pseudogene TRBV3-2) and TRBJ2-3; the D is unclear. This CDR3 region has 13 residues. Per germline, CDR1 LGHDT and CDR2 YNNKEL (reference sequence). The CDR3 loop reads CASSKEVGDTQYF. In DNA form, the CDR3 reads TGTGCCAGCAGCAAAGAGGTCGGAGATACGCAGTATTTT.

The rearrangement joins TRBV12-3 or TRBV12-4 to TRBJ1-1; perhaps TRBD1 as D (5 bases). CDR3 size: 13 residues. V dropped 11 bases and J dropped 1 base, with 14 bases sitting between them. The DNA for the CDR3 is TGTGCCGCGATAGGGCAGGGGAACACTGAAGCTTTCTTT. Amino acid sequence: CAAIGQGNTEAFF.

This clone was counted only a few times. The V call is TRBV12-3 or TRBV12-4, the J call TRBJ1-5; 8 bases align to TRBD1. The CDR3 length is 13 residues. The trim removed 4 bases at V and 6 bases at J, leaving 2 bases unmatched. CDR3 DNA: TGTGCCAGCAGTTCCAGGGGGCTTCAGCCCCAGCATTTT. As protein: CASSSRGLQPQHF.

This clone was counted a single time. The chain uses TRBV19 and TRBJ2-2; 8 nucleotides match TRBD2. CDR1 and CDR2 (germline): LNHDA, SQIVND (reference sequence). CDR3 length: 14 residues. Unmatched junction bases numbered 2, after V lost 7 bases and J lost 1 base. The CDR3 here is CASTAGGNTGELFF. Written as DNA, the CDR3 is TGTGCCAGTACGGCGGGGGGGAACACCGGGGAGCTGTTTTTT.

The chain is built from TRBV19 and TRBJ1-6; tentatively, D is TRBD1 (6 bases). The germline V gene encodes CDR1 LNHDA and CDR2 SQIVND (reference sequence). The CDR3 contains 14 residues. Trimming left V 6 bases short and J 9 bases short, with 15 bases between. The CDR3 DNA reads TGTGCCAGTAGCCAGGACAGTTTGGGTTCACCCCTCCACTTT. Amino acid sequence: CASSQDSLGSPLHF.

The J gene is TRBJ1-4, the V gene TRBV6-5, with TRBD1 matching 9 bases. Germline CDR1 and CDR2: MNHEY and SVGAGI. With 4 bases clipped from V and 6 bases from J, the junction kept 9 bases outside the gene matches. CDR3 length equals 16 residues. The CDR3 DNA is TGTGCCAGCAGTTCCCGGGACAGGGAGGGTGATGAAAAACTGTTTTTT. Protein: CASSSRDREGDEKLFF.

The rearrangement joins TRBV5-1 to TRBJ1-1, with 8 bases fitting TRBD1. J gave up 10 bases and V 4 bases, and 3 bases lay outside the gene matches. The germline V gene has CDR1 SGHRS and CDR2 YFSETQ. The CDR3 sequence is 11 residues long. The CDR3 loop reads CASSLGQGAFF. CDR3 DNA: TGCGCCAGCAGCCTAGGACAGGGAGCTTTCTTT.

The chain carries TRBV5-6 and TRBJ1-1; D is uncertain. The germline V and J ends were trimmed by 0 bases and 6 bases, with 9 bases remaining between them. Germline CDR1 SGHDT, CDR2 YYEEEE. The CDR3 runs to 13 residues. CDR3: CASSLAGEAEAFF. The DNA of the CDR3 is TGTGCCAGCAGCTTGGCGGGTGAGGCTGAAGCTTTCTTT. Complete variable domain (other parts from reference TRBV5-6 and TRBJ1-1): DAGVTQSPTHLIKTRGQQVTLRCSPKSGHDTVSWYQQALGQGPQFIFQYYEEEERQRGNFPDRFSGHQFPNYSSELNVNALLLGDSALYLCASSLAGEAEAFFGQGTRLTVV.

This clone was counted a few times. This chain joins TRBV5-1 and TRBJ1-4; the D gene is possibly TRBD1 (5 bases). This CDR3 has 15 amino acids. Between the trimmed V and J ends, which lost 4 bases and 7 bases, there was a span of 17 bases. Germline-derived CDR1 and CDR2 are SGHRS and YFSETQ. This chain's CDR3 is CASSPAGEGTEKLFF. CDR3 nucleotides: TGCGCCAGCAGCCCGGCGGGGGAGGGGACTGAAAAACTGTTTTTT.

V gene TRBV7-9 combines with J gene TRBJ2-5; 9 bases line up with TRBD2. CDR1 SEHNR and CDR2 FQNEAQ come from the germline V gene (reference sequence). This CDR3 contains 16 residues. V lost 0 bases to trimming and J lost 5 bases; unmatched junction nucleotides: 7. CDR3 nucleotides: TGTGCCAGCAGCTTAGCTTCGGCGGGGGGGCTCGAGACCCAGTACTTC. Translated, it gives CASSLASAGGLETQYF.

This clone was recorded once. This chain joins TRBV21-1 and TRBJ1-6; the table assigns TRBD1, which was not confirmed against the DNA. TRBV21-1 is a pseudogene. The CDR3 runs 14 residues. CDR3 DNA sequence: TGTGCCAGCAGCAAGTCCCGGGACAGCTCACCCCTCCACTTT. Amino acids: CASSKSRDSSPLHF.

This chain joins TRBV3-1 (or the pseudogene TRBV3-2) and TRBJ1-1; D is uncertain. The length of the CDR3 is 15 residues. Trimming removed 1 base at V and 3 bases at J, with 12 bases between. Germline V gene sequence: CDR1 LGHDT, CDR2 YNNKEL (reference sequence). The CDR3 sequence: CASSQVDLGDTEAFF. CDR3 coding DNA: TGTGCCAGCAGCCAAGTTGACCTGGGAGACACTGAAGCTTTCTTT.

This clone occurred once. The V and J genes are TRBV7-9 and TRBJ1-2; D remains unclear. The CDR3 is 15 residues long. From germline, CDR1 is SEHNR and CDR2 FQNEAQ (reference sequence). Between the trimmed V and J ends, which lost 1 base and 6 bases, there was a span of 15 bases. Written as DNA, the CDR3 is TGTGCCAGCAGCTTAGGGGAGGGTACCACCAATGGCTACACCTTC. It codes for CASSLGEGTTNGYTF.

The chain employs TRBV7-7 and TRBJ2-7; 8 nucleotides match TRBD2. Germline loops: CDR1 SSHAT, CDR2 FNYEAQ (reference sequence). The CDR3 covers 15 residues. V trimming: 1 base; J trimming: 3 bases; junction bases outside the gene matches: 5. The CDR3 bases are TGTGCCAGCAGCTTAGAAAGCGGGGGAGGCTACGAGCAGTACTTC. Translating it yields CASSLESGGGYEQYF.

This clone occurred once. This chain links TRBV5-1 with TRBJ1-4; 8 nucleotides agree with TRBD1. This CDR3 comprises 16 residues. The V and J ends lost 0 bases and 6 bases, in that order; junction bases with no gene match: 7. Germline lookup yields CDR1 SGHRS and CDR2 YFSETQ. As DNA, the CDR3 is TGCGCCAGCAGCTTGGCCCAGGGGGCATTGGATGAAAAACTGTTTTTT. Protein product: CASSLAQGALDEKLFF.

The chain is built from TRBV4-1 and TRBJ1-6; a weak D match, TRBD1 (6 bases). CDR1 is MGHRA, CDR2 YSYEKL, per germline. There are 14 residues in the CDR3. Deletions cut 2 bases from V and 7 bases from J, with 9 bases between. CDR3 bases: TGCGCCAGCAGCCAAACAGGGTCAAATTCACCCCTCCACTTT. It codes for CASSQTGSNSPLHF.

This clone was detected once. The rearrangement uses TRBV9 and TRBJ2-3; TRBD2 agrees at 8 bases. V was pared by 0 bases and J by 0 bases, with 6 bases of the junction left unmatched. Germline V CDR1 and CDR2: SGDLS, YYNGEE. This CDR3 is built from 17 residues. In DNA form, the CDR3 reads TGTGCCAGCAGCGTAGCGGGGGGGCGTACTAGCACAGATACGCAGTATTTT. This translates into CASSVAGGRTSTDTQYF.